The next 14 T cell receptor beta chains were all read from a single sample in a study of CD8 T cells in Susac syndrome. Random hexamers served to reverse transcribe about 0.5 to 1 ug RNA. TCRdb processed the immunoSEQ multiplex PCR reads anew with MiXCR; each CDR3 protein has one entry. The sample yields 150,000 to 200,000 distinct CDR3 sequences, approximately 94% seen once. Sequences were obtained from CD4+ T cells from PBMCs. These receptors all stem from a human donor with multiple sclerosis.

The gene calls are TRBV5-1 and TRBJ2-3; no reliable D call. The CDR3 sequence is 15 residues long. Per the germline V gene, CDR1 is SGHRS and CDR2 is YFSETQ. Trimming took off 5 bases at V and 0 bases at J, with 13 bases between the two ends. CDR3 region: CASSLLPTSTDTQYF. In DNA, the CDR3 is TGCGCCAGCAGTCTGTTACCCACTAGCACAGATACGCAGTATTTT.

This clonotype has just one count. The chain couples TRBV25-1 to TRBJ2-5; 8 bases fit TRBD2. Trimming at V came to 1 base and at J to 4 bases, leaving 11 bases not matched to a gene. This CDR3 is built from 17 residues. Germline loops: CDR1 MGHDK, CDR2 SYGVNS. CDR3 loop: CASSEWASGTRSETQYF. The CDR3 bases are TGTGCCAGCAGTGAATGGGCATCGGGGACTAGGTCAGAGACCCAGTACTTC.

The chain uses TRBV28 and TRBJ1-1; possible D gene TRBD1, 6 bases. V shed 10 bases and J shed 8 bases, with 11 bases lying between them. CDR1 MDHEN and CDR2 SYDVKM come from the germline V gene. The CDR3 totals 10 residues. CDR3 in amino acids: CAIEGGEAFF. The CDR3 bases are TGTGCCATAGAGGGGGGGGAAGCTTTCTTT.

This chain connects TRBV18 to TRBJ1-2; 9 nucleotides line up with TRBD1. CDR1 KGHSH and CDR2 LQKENI come from the germline V gene. This CDR3 contains 16 residues. V shed 1 base, J shed 8 bases, and the junction held 11 bases outside the gene matches. The CDR3, as DNA: TGTGCCAGCTCACCACTTCAGGGACAGGGAAGAGGCGGCTACACCTTC. Translation: CASSPLQGQGRGGYTF.

The genes are TRBV9 and TRBJ2-1; 7 positions match TRBD2. Losses at the gene ends were 4 bases for V and 3 bases for J; bases not matched to a gene: 7. The CDR3 covers 15 residues. In germline, CDR1 is SGDLS, CDR2 YYNGEE. The CDR3 region is CASSLTSVGYNEQFF. In DNA form, the CDR3 reads TGTGCCAGCAGCTTAACTAGCGTTGGCTACAATGAGCAGTTCTTC. Full variable domain (rest looked up from reference TRBV9 and TRBJ2-1): DSGVTQTPKHLITATGQRVTLRCSPRSGDLSVYWYQQSLDQGLQFLIQYYNGEERAKGNILERFSAQQFPDLHSELNLSSLELGDSALYFCASSLTSVGYNEQFFGPGTRLTVL.

This chain uses TRBV3-1 with TRBJ2-5; a possible D gene is TRBD1 (5 bases). V lost 3 bases, J lost 5 bases, and 13 bases lay in between. Germline lookup yields CDR1 LGHDT and CDR2 YNNKEL (reference sequence). CDR3 length equals 14 residues. The CDR3 bases are TGTGCCAGCAGCCACCCCACGAAGGGGGAGACCCAGTACTTC. Translating it yields CASSHPTKGETQYF.

Comments on this clonotype: One end of the junction is discordant with germline, which a read error may explain. The J gene is TRBJ2-1, the V gene TRBV18; D possibly corresponds to TRBD2 (6 bases). Germline V gene data show CDR1 as KGHSH and CDR2 as LQKENI. The CDR3 has 15 amino acids. The chain's CDR3 is CASSPVRDFTGAGLF. As DNA, the CDR3 is TGTGCCAGCTCACCGGTACGGGACTTTACCGGAGCAGGGCTCTTC.

The chain has TRBV5-1 and TRBJ1-2; tentatively, D is TRBD1 (5 bases). Germline V gene sequence: CDR1 SGHRS, CDR2 YFSETQ. The V end lost 0 bases, the J end lost 8 bases, and 14 bases lay between the germline ends. There are 14 residues in the CDR3. The chain's CDR3 is CASSLGMDNQGYTF. The DNA for the CDR3 is TGCGCCAGCAGCTTGGGAATGGACAATCAAGGCTACACCTTC.

CDR3 nucleotide sequence: TGTGCCAGCAACAGGGAACCTAGTGAGCAGTTCTTC. Amino acid sequence: CASNREPSEQFF. V and J are TRBV12-3 or TRBV12-4 and TRBJ2-1; TRBD1 might be the D (6 bases). The CDR3 is 12 amino acids. The V end was cut by 7 bases, the J end by 9 bases, with 13 bases between.

The genes are TRBV4-1 and TRBJ2-5; D gene ambiguous. Trimming removed 1 base from V and 5 bases from J, with 8 bases in between. Per germline, CDR1 MGHRA and CDR2 YSYEKL. The CDR3 loop spans 13 amino acids. For the CDR3, the DNA is TGCGCCAGCAGCCAAGTTGGGTGGGAGACCCAGTACTTC. Protein: CASSQVGWETQYF.

The chain is built from TRBV19 and TRBJ2-7; D may be TRBD1 (6 bases). V shed 4 bases and J shed 2 bases, with 12 bases lying between them. The CDR3 runs to 14 residues. Germline V CDR1 and CDR2: LNHDA, SQIVND (reference sequence). The CDR3 nucleotides are TGTGCCAGTAGTAGAGGACAGAAGGCCTACGAGCAGTACTTC. Translating it yields CASSRGQKAYEQYF.

The chain recombines TRBV2 with TRBJ1-4; D remains ambiguous. The V gene's germline CDR1 is SNHLY and CDR2 FYNNEI. The CDR3 sequence is 14 residues long. V gave up 6 bases and J gave up 1 base, with 9 bases separating them. The CDR3 nucleotides are TGTGCCAGCAGACGCCGGGAAACTAATGAAAAACTGTTTTTT. Translation gives CASRRRETNEKLFF. The variable domain in full, completed from reference TRBV2 and TRBJ1-4, reads EPEVTQTPSHQVTQMGQEVILRCVPISNHLYFYWYRQILGQKVEFLVSFYNNEISEKSEIFDDQFSVERPDGSNFTLKIRSTKLEDSAMYFCASRRRETNEKLFFGSGTQLSVL.

The chain combines TRBV5-1 with TRBJ1-5, with D possibly matching TRBD1 (6 bases). CDR3 length: 17 residues. The germline CDR1 and CDR2 sequences are SGHRS and YFSETQ. Trimming shortened V by 2 bases and J by 5 bases, and 20 bases separated the two germline ends. The CDR3 reads CASSFYEPGEGDQPQHF. DNA of the CDR3: TGCGCCAGCAGCTTTTACGAGCCAGGGGAGGGGGATCAGCCCCAGCATTTT. Supplemented by reference TRBV5-1 and TRBJ1-5, the full variable domain reads KAGVTQTPRYLIKTRGQQVTLSCSPISGHRSVSWYQQTPGQGLQFLFEYFSETQRNKGNFPGRFSGRQFSNSRSEMNVSTLELGDSALYLCASSFYEPGEGDQPQHFGDGTRLSIL.

The rearrangement joins TRBV5-5 to TRBJ2-7; D not certain. The germline V gene has CDR1 SGHKS and CDR2 YYEKEE (reference sequence). This CDR3 region has 13 residues. The V end lost 4 bases, the J end lost 6 bases, and 14 bases lay between the germline ends. CDR3 in amino acids: CASSPDNLGEQYF. The CDR3 region has the DNA TGTGCCAGCAGCCCTGACAACCTCGGCGAGCAGTACTTC.